The TCR beta chain under discussion was sequenced for a study of blood T cells in healthy people across ages. Study-level points and caveats: Among long-lived donors, naive CD4+ cells were more numerous and diversity higher than in aged donors.

It was with a sample-barcoded 5' primer and a J-beta primer mix that a second PCR of roughly 7 to 12 cycles was run. TCRdb analysed the 5' RACE reads with MiXCR anew, one entry per CDR3 protein. Here the sample spans about 1,400,000 distinct CDR3 sequences, about 43% being singletons. With regard to this clonotype: Its matching antigen is unknown.

The sequenced sample consisted of blood. This sequence was found in a woman aged 18-29 years in good health.

DNA of the CDR3: TGTGCCAGCAGCCCTTACGGCCAGGACGAGCAGTACTTC. This sequence encodes CASSPYGQDEQYF. The J gene is TRBJ2-7, the V gene TRBV6-5; D not certain. This CDR3 region has 13 residues. Germline values: CDR1 MNHEY, CDR2 SVGAGI. V lost 6 bases and J lost 5, with 14 bases in between.